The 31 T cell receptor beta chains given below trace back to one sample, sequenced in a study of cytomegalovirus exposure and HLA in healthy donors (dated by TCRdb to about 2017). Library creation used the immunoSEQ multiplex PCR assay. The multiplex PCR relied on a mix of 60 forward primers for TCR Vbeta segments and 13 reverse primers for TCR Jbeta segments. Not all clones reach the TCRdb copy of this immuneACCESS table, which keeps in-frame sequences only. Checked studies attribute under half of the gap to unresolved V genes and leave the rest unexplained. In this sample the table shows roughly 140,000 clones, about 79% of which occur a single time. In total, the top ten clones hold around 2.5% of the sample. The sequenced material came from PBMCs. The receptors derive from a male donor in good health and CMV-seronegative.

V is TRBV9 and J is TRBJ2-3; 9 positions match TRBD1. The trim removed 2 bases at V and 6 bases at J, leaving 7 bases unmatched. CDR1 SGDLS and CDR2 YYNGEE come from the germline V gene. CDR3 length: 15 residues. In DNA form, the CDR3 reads TGTGCCAGCAGCGTTGGGACAGGGCCCCCGGATACGCAGTATTTT. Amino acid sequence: CASSVGTGPPDTQYF.

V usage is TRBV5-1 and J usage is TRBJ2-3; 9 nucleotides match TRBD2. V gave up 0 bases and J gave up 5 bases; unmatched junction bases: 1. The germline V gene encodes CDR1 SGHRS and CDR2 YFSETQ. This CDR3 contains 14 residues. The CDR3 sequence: CASSLGREGDTQYF. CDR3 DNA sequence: TGCGCCAGCAGCTTGGGGCGGGAGGGAGATACGCAGTATTTT. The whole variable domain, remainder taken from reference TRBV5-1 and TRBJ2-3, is KAGVTQTPRYLIKTRGQQVTLSCSPISGHRSVSWYQQTPGQGLQFLFEYFSETQRNKGNFPGRFSGRQFSNSRSEMNVSTLELGDSALYLCASSLGREGDTQYFGPGTRLTVL.

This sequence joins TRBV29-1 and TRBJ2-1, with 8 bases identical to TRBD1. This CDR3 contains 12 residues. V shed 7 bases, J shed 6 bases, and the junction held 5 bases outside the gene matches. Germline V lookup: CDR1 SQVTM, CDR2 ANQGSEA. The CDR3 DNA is TGCAGCGGGGGGACAGGAAGCAATGAGCAGTTCTTC. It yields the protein CSGGTGSNEQFF.

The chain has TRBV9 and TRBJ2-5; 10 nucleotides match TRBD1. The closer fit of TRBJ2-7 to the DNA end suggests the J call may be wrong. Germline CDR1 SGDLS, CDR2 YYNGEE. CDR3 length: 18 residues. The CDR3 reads CASSPPGQGSDRDSEQYF. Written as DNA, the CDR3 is TGTGCCAGCAGCCCCCCGGGACAGGGGTCGGACAGGGATTCCGAGCAGTACTTC.

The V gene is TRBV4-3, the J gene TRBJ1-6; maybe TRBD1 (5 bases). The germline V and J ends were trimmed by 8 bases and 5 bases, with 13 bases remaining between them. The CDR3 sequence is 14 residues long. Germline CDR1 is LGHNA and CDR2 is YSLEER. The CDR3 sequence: CASSAVGHNSPLHF. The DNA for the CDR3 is TGCGCCAGCTCCGCGGTGGGGCATAATTCACCCCTCCACTTT.

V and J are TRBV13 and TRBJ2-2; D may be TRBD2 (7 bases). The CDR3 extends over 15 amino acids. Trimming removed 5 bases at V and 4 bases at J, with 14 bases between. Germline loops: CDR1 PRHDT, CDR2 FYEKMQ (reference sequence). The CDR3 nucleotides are TGTGCCAGCAGCCTCGCGGGGGCCAGCACCGGGGAGCTGTTTTTT. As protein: CASSLAGASTGELFF.

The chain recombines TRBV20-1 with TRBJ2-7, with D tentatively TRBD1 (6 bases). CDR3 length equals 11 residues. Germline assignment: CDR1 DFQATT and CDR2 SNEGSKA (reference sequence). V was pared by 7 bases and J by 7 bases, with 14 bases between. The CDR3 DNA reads TGCAGTGTTCCGCTAAGGGGGGAGCAGTACTTC. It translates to CSVPLRGEQYF.

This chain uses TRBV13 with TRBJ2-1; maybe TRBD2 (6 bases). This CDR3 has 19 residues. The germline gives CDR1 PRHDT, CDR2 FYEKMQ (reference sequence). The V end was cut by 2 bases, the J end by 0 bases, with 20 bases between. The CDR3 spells CASSLRGEAGPSSYNEQFF. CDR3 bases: TGTGCCAGCAGCTTACGCGGGGAAGCGGGCCCAAGCTCCTACAATGAGCAGTTCTTC.

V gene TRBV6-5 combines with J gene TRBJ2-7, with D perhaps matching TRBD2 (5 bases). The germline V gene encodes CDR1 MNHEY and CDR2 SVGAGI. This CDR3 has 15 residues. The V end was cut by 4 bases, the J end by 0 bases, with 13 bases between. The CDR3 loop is CASSSPPRDSYEQYF. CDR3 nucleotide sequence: TGTGCCAGCAGTTCTCCCCCCCGGGACTCCTACGAGCAGTACTTC.

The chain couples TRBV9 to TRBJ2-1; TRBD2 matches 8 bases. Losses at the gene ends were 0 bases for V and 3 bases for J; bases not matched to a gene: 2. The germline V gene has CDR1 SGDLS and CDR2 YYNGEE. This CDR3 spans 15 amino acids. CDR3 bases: TGTGCCAGCAGCGTAGCGGGAGGGCTCTACAATGAGCAGTTCTTC. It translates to CASSVAGGLYNEQFF.

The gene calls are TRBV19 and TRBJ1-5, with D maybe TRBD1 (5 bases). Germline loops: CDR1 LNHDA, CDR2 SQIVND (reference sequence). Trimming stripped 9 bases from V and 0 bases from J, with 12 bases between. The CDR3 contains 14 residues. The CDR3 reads CASTTVDSNQPQHF. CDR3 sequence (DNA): TGTGCCAGCACGACAGTGGATAGCAATCAGCCCCAGCATTTT.

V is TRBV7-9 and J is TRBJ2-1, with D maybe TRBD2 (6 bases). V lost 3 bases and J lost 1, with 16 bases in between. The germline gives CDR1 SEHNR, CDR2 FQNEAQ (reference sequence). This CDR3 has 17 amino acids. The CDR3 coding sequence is TGTGCCAGCAGCTTGGGGGTGGGAGGCCTTTCCTACAATGAGCAGTTCTTC. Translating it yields CASSLGVGGLSYNEQFF.

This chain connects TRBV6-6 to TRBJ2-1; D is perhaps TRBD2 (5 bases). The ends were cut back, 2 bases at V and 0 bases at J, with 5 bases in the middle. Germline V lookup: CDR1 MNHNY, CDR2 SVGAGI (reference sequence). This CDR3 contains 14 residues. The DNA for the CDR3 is TGTGCCAGCAGTTACGGGAGCTCCTACAATGAGCAGTTCTTC. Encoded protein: CASSYGSSYNEQFF.

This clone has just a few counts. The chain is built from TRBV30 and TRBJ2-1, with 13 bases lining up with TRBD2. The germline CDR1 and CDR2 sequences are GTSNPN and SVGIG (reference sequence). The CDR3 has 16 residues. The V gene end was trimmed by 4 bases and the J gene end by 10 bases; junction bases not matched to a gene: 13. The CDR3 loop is CAWTSTSGRAVGEQFF. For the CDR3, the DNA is TGTGCCTGGACTAGTACTAGCGGGAGGGCGGTAGGGGAGCAGTTCTTC.

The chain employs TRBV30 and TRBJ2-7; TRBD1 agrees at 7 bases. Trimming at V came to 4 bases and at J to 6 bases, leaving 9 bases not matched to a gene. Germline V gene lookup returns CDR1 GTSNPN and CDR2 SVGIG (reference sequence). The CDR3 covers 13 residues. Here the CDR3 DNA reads TGTGCCTGGACCCTGACAGGGAGTGGCGAGCAGTACTTC. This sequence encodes CAWTLTGSGEQYF.

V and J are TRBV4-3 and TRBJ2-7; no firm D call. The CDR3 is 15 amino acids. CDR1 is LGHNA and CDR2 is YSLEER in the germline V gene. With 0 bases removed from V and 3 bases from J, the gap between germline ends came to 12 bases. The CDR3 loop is CASSQEAGNHYEQYF. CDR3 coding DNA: TGCGCCAGCAGCCAAGAAGCAGGAAATCACTACGAGCAGTACTTC.

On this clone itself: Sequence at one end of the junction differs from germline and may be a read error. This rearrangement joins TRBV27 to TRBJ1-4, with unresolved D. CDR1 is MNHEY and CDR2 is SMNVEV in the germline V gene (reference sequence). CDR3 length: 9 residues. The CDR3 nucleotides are TGTGCCAGCAGTTTATCGGGCTGTTTT. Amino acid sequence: CASSLSGCF. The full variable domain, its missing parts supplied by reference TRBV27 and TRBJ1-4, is EAQVTQNPRYLITVTGKKLTVTCSQNMNHEYMSWYRQDPGLGLRQIYYSMNVEVTDKGDVPEGYKVSRKEKRNFPLILESPSPNQTSLYFCASSLSGCFGSGTQLSVL.

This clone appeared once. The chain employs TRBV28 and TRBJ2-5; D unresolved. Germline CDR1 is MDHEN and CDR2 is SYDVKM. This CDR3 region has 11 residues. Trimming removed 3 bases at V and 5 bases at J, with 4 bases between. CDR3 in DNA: TGTGCCAGCAGTTTCTTCGAGACCCAGTACTTC. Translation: CASSFFETQYF.

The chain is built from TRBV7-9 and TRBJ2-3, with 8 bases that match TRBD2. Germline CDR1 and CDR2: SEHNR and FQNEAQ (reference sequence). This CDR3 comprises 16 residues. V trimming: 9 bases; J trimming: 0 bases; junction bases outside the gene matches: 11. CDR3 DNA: TGTGCCAGTGCTCTCGGGACTAGGCCTAGCACAGATACGCAGTATTTT. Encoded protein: CASALGTRPSTDTQYF.

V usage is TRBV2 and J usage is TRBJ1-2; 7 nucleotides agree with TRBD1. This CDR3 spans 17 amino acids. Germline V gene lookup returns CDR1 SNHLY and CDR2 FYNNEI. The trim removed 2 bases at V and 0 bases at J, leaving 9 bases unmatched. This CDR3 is CASSEKRGQHANYGYTF. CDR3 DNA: TGTGCCAGCAGTGAAAAGAGGGGACAGCACGCTAACTATGGCTACACCTTC.

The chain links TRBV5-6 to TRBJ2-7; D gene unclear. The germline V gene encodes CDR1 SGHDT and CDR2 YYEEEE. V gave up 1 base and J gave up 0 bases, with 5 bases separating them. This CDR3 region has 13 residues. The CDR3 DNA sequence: TGTGCCAGCAGCTTGCCACTCTCCTACGAGCAGTACTTC. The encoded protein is CASSLPLSYEQYF.

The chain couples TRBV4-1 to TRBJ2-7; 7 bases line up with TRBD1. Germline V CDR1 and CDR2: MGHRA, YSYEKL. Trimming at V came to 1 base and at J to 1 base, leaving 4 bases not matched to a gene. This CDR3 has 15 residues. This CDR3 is CASSQAPGQSYEQYF. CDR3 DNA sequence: TGCGCCAGCAGCCAAGCCCCGGGACAGTCCTACGAGCAGTACTTC.

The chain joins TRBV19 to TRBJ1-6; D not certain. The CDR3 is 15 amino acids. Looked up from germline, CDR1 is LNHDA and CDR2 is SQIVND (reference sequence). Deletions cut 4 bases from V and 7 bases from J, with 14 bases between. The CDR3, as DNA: TGTGCCAGTAGTACCTCCTCGCCAGGCAATTCACCCCTCCACTTT. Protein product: CASSTSSPGNSPLHF.

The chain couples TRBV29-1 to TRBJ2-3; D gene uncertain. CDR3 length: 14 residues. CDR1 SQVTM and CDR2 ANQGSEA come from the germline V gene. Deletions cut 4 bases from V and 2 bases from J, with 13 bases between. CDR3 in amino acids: CSVVRSYPTDTQYF. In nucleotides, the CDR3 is TGCAGCGTTGTGCGGTCCTACCCCACAGATACGCAGTATTTT.

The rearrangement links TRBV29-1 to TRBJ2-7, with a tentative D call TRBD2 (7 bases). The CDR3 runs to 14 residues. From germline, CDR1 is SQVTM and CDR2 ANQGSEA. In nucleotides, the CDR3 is TGCAGGACTCATGGGGGAGGGGGACCCTACGAGCAGTACTTC. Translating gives CRTHGGGGPYEQYF.

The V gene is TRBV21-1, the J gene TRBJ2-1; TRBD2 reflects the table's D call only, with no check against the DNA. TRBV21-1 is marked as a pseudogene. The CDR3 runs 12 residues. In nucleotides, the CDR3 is TGTGCCAGCAGCAAGTGCGGCAATAAGCAGTTCTTC. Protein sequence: CASSKCGNKQFF.

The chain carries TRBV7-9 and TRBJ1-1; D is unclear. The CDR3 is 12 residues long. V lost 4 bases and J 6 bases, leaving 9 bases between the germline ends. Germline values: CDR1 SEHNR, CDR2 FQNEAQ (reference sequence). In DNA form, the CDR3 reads TGTGCCAGCAGCTCAGAGGGCCCTGAAGCTTTCTTT. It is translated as CASSSEGPEAFF.

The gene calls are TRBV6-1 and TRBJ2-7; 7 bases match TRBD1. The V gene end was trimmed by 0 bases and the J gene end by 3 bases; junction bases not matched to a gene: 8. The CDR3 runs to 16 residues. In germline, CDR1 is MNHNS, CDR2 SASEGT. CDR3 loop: CASSEAEGARHYEQYF. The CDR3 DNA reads TGTGCCAGCAGTGAAGCAGAGGGGGCCCGACACTACGAGCAGTACTTC.

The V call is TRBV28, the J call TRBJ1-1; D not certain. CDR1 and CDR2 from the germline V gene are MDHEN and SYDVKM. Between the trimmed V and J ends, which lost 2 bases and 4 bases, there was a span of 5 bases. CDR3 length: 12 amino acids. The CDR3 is CASSLGATEAFF. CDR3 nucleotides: TGTGCCAGCAGTTTAGGAGCCACTGAAGCTTTCTTT.

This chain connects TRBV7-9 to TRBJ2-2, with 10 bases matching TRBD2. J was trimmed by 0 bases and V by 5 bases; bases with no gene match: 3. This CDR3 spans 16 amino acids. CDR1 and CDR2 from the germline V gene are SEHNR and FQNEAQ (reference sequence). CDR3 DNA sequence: TGTGCCAGCAGCCTGGGACTAGCGCCGAACACCGGGGAGCTGTTTTTT. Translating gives CASSLGLAPNTGELFF.

In nucleotides, the CDR3 is TGTGCCAGCAGCTTCGGTGAAGCGGGCACAGATACGCAGTATTTT. Translated, it gives CASSFGEAGTDTQYF. The V and J genes are TRBV5-4 and TRBJ2-3; a weak D match, TRBD2 (5 bases). Looked up from germline, CDR1 is SGHNT and CDR2 is YYREEE (reference sequence). Trimming removed 2 bases from V and 1 base from J, with 11 bases in between. The CDR3 sequence is 15 residues long.